This TCR beta chain comes out of a study of T cell responses to AZD1222 COVID-19 vaccine. Study-level points and caveats: Repertoires in all cases were sampled only once the peak T cell response had passed. Clonal diversity may have been underestimated, and the donors were mostly white British, with more females than males. Rises in breadth and depth of Spike-specific TCRs came after two AZD1222 doses.

This clone came up once. Its antigen is currently unknown. Only in-frame clones appear in the TCRdb table, and some are missing; sequencing was by immunoSEQ multiplex PCR. Of approximately 110,000 clones listed, about 92% are singletons. The CDR3 runs 14 residues. Trimming stripped 3 bases from V and 4 bases from J, with 12 bases between. Per the germline V gene, CDR1 is LNHDA and CDR2 is SQIVND (reference sequence). The chain joins TRBV19 to TRBJ2-5; TRBD2 is a possible D gene (7 bases). The source was peripheral blood, collected on day 0 of AZD1222 vaccination. The clonotype comes from an adult in good health. The chain's CDR3 is CASSMVGGLETQYF. The CDR3 DNA sequence: TGTGCCAGTAGTATGGTCGGGGGGCTAGAGACCCAGTACTTC.